The clone carrying this TCR beta chain showed up just a few times. Its matching antigen is unknown. Every cDNA TCR molecule received its own unique molecular identifier. TCRdb re-analysed the 5' RACE reads in MiXCR, keeping a single row per CDR3 protein. The table shows 25,000 or so distinct CDR3 sequences, with 7.5% to 9.5% occurring only once. The sample comes from a study of spatial heterogeneity in lung cancer. The wider study: Unique TCR and UMI combinations averaged more than ten appearances each in raw reads.

Study-wide findings and caveats: More often at tumor resection than at routine follow-up, ubiquitous expanded tumor TCRs were detected in the blood.

Time point of the sample: sample taken at primary tumor resection. Whole RNA from tumor, nontumor lung or frozen PBMC was sequenced unsorted. The source material was PBMCs, sampled at surgery. This receptor was taken from a female donor with early-stage non-small cell lung cancer.

CDR3 in amino acids: CASSQERSNTGELFF. In nucleotides, the CDR3 is TGCGCCAGCAGCCAAGAGCGCTCAAACACCGGGGAGCTGTTTTTT. V is TRBV4-3 and J is TRBJ2-2; D unclear. Germline lookup yields CDR1 LGHNA and CDR2 YSLEER. V lost 0 bases and J lost 2, with 7 bases in between. The CDR3 contains 15 residues.